Listed here is a single T cell receptor (beta chain). The antigen is not known. Sequenced by immunoSEQ multiplex PCR; TCRdb stores in-frame clones only, minus some. Of 2,500 to 3,500 clones listed, roughly a quarter are singletons. This sample was included in a study of T cells in localized non-small cell lung cancer. The study's findings and limits: Maximal T cell clonality occurred in uninvolved adjacent lung, with tumor ranking below it.

The CDR3 runs to 14 residues. With V trimmed by 3 bases and J by 3 bases, 4 bases remained unmatched. The germline gives CDR1 SGDLS, CDR2 YYNGEE. The sequenced sample was lung tumor tissue, obtained before any cancer treatment. The clonotype comes from a female donor over 55 with stage I lung adenocarcinoma. The rearrangement links TRBV9 to TRBJ1-2; TRBD1 matches at 8 bases. DNA of the CDR3: TGTGCCAGCAGCGCAGAGACAGGGGACTATGGCTACACCTTC. This codes for CASSAETGDYGYTF.